Given below is one TCR beta chain in context. In germline, CDR1 is SEHNR, CDR2 FQNEAQ (reference sequence). The CDR3 is made up of 15 amino acids. The V and J ends lost 4 bases and 5 bases, in that order; junction bases with no gene match: 9. In the source study's methods: Amplification of reference gene primers provided the estimated nucleated cell counts. Sequencing used immunoSEQ multiplex PCR; TCRdb keeps in-frame clones, though not all of them. V, J and clone size reflect that table, while D and trimming were determined from the DNA. Of over 150,000 clones listed, more than 75% were seen once; the top ten hold approximately 15%. This entry belongs to a study of blood T cell repertoires in COVID-19. Study in general: PBMCs, B-cell-depleted T cells, or T cells were the source of the cDNA or gDNA that made up the material.

Sequencing input: PBMCs or T cells enriched from blood (not recorded which). The chain uses TRBV7-9 and TRBJ2-5; 8 nucleotides agree with TRBD1. The TCR originated in a woman in her forties or fifties who had recovered from COVID-19. CDR3 sequence: CASSSQAGGGETQYF. CDR3 in DNA: TGTGCCAGCAGCTCCCAGGCAGGGGGCGGGGAGACCCAGTACTTC.